This T cell receptor beta chain emerged from a study of Graves' ophthalmopathy and Graves' hyperthyroidism. Overall study findings and caveats: Using 13 signatures, a model distinguished ophthalmopathy from stable hyperthyroidism, reaching about 85% sensitivity and 81.08% specificity.

Note on this clonotype: The antigen is undetermined.

The authors amplified TCR beta CDR3 regions from RNA transcripts. HTBI primers primed a first-round RT-PCR, and a second-round multiplex PCR followed. TCRdb used MiXCR to reprocess the multiplex PCR reads, holding one entry per CDR3 protein. The profile shows about 740,000 distinct CDR3 sequences, about 44% of them singletons. Certain patients were not enrolled. These were patients with other autoimmune diseases, uncontrolled infections, pregnancy or lactation. PBMCs had their origin in fresh peripheral blood (more than 9.5 ml). Germline CDR1 reads SGDLS; CDR2 reads YYNGEE. This CDR3 is built from 18 residues.

The chain links TRBV9 to TRBJ2-7; 9 bases agree with TRBD1. Matching the DNA end better, TRBJ2-5 makes the J call doubtful. This sequence was found in an adult man with Graves' ophthalmopathy. Sequences were obtained from peripheral blood. The CDR3 DNA reads as TGTGCCAGCAGATTTGGGCACCTGGGGGACAGGGCTGGGGAGACCCAGTACTTC. As protein: CASRFGHLGDRAGETQYF.